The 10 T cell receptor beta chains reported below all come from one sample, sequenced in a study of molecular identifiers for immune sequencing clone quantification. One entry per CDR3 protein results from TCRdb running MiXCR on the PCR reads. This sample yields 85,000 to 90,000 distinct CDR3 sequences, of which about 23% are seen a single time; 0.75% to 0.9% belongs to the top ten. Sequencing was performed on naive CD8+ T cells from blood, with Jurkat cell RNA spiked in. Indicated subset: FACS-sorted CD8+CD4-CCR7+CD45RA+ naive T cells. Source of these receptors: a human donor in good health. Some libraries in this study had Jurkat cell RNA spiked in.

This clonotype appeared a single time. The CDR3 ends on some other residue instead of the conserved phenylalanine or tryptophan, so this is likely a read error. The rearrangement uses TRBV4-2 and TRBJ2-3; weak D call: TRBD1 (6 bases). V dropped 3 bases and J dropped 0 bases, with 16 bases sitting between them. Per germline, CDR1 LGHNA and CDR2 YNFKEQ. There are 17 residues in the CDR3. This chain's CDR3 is CASSQVQGLASTDTQYL. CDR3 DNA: TGTGCCAGCAGCCAGGTACAGGGCCTAGCTAGCACAGATACGCAGTATCTT.

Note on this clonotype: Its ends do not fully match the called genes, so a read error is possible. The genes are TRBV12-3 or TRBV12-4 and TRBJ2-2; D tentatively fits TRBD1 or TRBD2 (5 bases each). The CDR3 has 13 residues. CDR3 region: CASTKLGAGEPFF. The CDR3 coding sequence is TGTGCCAGCACTAAACTAGGGGCCGGGGAGCCGTTTTTT.

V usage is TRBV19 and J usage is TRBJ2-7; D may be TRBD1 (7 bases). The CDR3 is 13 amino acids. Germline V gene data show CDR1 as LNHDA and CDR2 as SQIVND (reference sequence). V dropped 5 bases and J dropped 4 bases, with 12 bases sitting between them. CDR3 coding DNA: TGTGCCAGTAGTTCGGCAGGGGGGTACGAGCAGTACTTC. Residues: CASSSAGGYEQYF.

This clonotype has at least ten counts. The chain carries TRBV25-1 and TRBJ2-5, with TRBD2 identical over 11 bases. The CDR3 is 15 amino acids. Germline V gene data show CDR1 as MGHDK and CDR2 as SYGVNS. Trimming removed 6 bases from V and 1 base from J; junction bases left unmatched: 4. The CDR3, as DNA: TGTGCCAGCAGCTTGACTAGCGGGGCCCAAGAGACCCAGTACTTC. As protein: CASSLTSGAQETQYF.

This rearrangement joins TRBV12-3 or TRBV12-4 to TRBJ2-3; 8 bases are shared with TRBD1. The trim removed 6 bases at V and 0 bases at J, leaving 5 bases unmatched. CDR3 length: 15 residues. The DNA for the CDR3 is TGTGCCAGCAGCCGGACAGGGACTAGCACAGATACGCAGTATTTT. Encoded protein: CASSRTGTSTDTQYF.

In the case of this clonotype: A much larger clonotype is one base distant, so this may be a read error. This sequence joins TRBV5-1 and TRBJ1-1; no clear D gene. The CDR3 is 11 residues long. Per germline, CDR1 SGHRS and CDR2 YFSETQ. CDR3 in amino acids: CASSDLTKAFF. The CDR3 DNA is TGCGCCAGCAGCGACCTCACTAAAGCTTTCTTT.

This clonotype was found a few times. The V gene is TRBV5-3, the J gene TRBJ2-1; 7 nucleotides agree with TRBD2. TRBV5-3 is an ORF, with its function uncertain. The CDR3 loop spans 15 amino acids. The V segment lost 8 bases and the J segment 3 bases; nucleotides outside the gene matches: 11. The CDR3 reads CASSRKRDVYNEQFF. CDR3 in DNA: TGTGCCAGTAGCCGAAAGCGGGACGTCTACAATGAGCAGTTCTTC.

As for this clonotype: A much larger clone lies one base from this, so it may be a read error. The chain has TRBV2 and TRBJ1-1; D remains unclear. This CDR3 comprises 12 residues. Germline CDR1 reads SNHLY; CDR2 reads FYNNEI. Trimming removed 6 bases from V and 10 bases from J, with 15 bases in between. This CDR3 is CASRILLFAAFF. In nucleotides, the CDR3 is TGTGCCAGCAGAATACTCCTGTTCGCAGCTTTCTTT.

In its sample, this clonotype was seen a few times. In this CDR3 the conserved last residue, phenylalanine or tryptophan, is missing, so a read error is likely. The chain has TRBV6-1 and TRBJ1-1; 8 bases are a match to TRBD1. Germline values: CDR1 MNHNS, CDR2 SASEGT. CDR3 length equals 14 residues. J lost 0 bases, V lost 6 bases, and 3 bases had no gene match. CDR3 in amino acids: CASRAGGMNTEAFL. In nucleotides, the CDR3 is TGTGCCAGCAGAGCAGGGGGCATGAACACTGAAGCTTTCCTT.

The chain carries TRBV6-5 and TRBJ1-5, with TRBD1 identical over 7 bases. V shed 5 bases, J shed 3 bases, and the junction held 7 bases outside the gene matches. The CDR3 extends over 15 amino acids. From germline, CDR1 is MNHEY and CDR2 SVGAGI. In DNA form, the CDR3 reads TGTGCCAGCAGTGAGACAGGGAATGACAATCAGCCCCAGCATTTT. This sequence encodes CASSETGNDNQPQHF.